This entry lists 21 T cell receptor beta chains sequenced from one sample in a study of graft-versus-host responses after intestinal transplantation. Antigens of these TCRs are unknown. The method was immunoSEQ multiplex PCR; TCRdb's version includes in-frame clones alone and lacks a portion of them. The sample carries 45,000 to 60,000 clones, roughly 91% recorded once. The sample was unstimulated CD4+ T cells sorted from spleen or lymph node cells, taken before transplant. The receptors originated from a human donor who was the organ donor for an intestinal transplant.

The chain carries TRBV7-3 and TRBJ2-5, with 9 bases matching TRBD2. Per germline, CDR1 SGHTA and CDR2 FQGTGA. The CDR3 is 18 residues long. J was trimmed by 1 base and V by 1 base; bases with no gene match: 10. CDR3: CASSLRGRREGLQETQYF. In nucleotides, the CDR3 is TGTGCCAGCAGCTTAAGAGGGAGGCGGGAGGGCCTCCAAGAGACCCAGTACTTC.

V gene TRBV30 combines with J gene TRBJ1-3, with D maybe TRBD1 (6 bases). This CDR3 is 12 amino acids long. Trimming took off 4 bases at V and 4 bases at J, with 8 bases between the two ends. Germline CDR1 and CDR2: GTSNPN and SVGIG (reference sequence). For the CDR3, the DNA is TGTGCCTGGACGGGACAAGGAAACACCATATATTTT. Translation gives CAWTGQGNTIYF.

The chain couples TRBV19 to TRBJ1-5; D may be TRBD1 (6 bases). The CDR3 covers 14 residues. The V gene lost 3 bases and the J gene lost 2 bases, with 8 bases spanning the gap. Germline V gene data show CDR1 as LNHDA and CDR2 as SQIVND (reference sequence). This CDR3 is CASSMAGGNQPQHF. CDR3 DNA sequence: TGTGCCAGTAGTATGGCAGGGGGCAATCAGCCCCAGCATTTT.

The chain links TRBV28 to TRBJ2-1; D unresolved. Germline CDR1 is MDHEN and CDR2 is SYDVKM. This CDR3 spans 15 amino acids. V was shortened by 6 bases and J by 6 bases, with 18 bases between the two germline ends. This chain's CDR3 is CASRLDGSVLNEQFF. In DNA form, the CDR3 reads TGTGCCAGCAGGCTGGACGGCTCGGTACTCAATGAGCAGTTCTTC.

This clone was observed a single time. This chain connects TRBV27 to TRBJ2-7; possible D gene TRBD2, 6 bases. The CDR3 extends over 13 amino acids. Deletions cut 6 bases from V and 1 base from J, with 10 bases between. Germline V lookup: CDR1 MNHEY, CDR2 SMNVEV (reference sequence). The DNA of the CDR3 is TGTGCCAGCAGCCGACTAGGATCCTACGAGCAGTACTTC. The encoded protein is CASSRLGSYEQYF.

The V gene is TRBV25-1, the J gene TRBJ2-2, with TRBD2 identical over 7 bases. The V gene's germline CDR1 is MGHDK and CDR2 SYGVNS. Trimming took 1 base from V and 5 from J; bases not matched to a gene: 4. There are 15 residues in the CDR3. The CDR3 DNA is TGTGCCAGCAGTGAATGGGCGGGAGAAACCGGGGAGCTGTTTTTT. It translates to CASSEWAGETGELFF.

The chain is built from TRBV5-1 and TRBJ2-2, with D possibly TRBD1 on 5 matching bases. CDR1 and CDR2 from the germline V gene are SGHRS and YFSETQ. This CDR3 has 15 residues. Between the trimmed V and J ends, which lost 5 bases and 2 bases, there was a span of 13 bases. CDR3 sequence (DNA): TGCGCCAGCAGTTGGGTGGGGCGAAACACCGGGGAGCTGTTTTTT. This translates into CASSWVGRNTGELFF. The full variable domain, in which reference TRBV5-1 and TRBJ2-2 provide the parts outside the CDR3, is KAGVTQTPRYLIKTRGQQVTLSCSPISGHRSVSWYQQTPGQGLQFLFEYFSETQRNKGNFPGRFSGRQFSNSRSEMNVSTLELGDSALYLCASSWVGRNTGELFFGEGSRLTVL.

This clone was found once. The chain recombines TRBV4-1 with TRBJ2-1, with TRBD2 identical over 7 bases. Unmatched junction bases numbered 15, after V lost 0 bases and J lost 7 bases. There are 18 residues in the CDR3. Germline assignment: CDR1 MGHRA and CDR2 YSYEKL. The CDR3 coding sequence is TGCGCCAGCAGCCAAGATAGGGCTAGCGGTCCAAAGGAGAATGAGCAGTTCTTC. Translation gives CASSQDRASGPKENEQFF.

The chain uses TRBV7-2 and TRBJ2-5; TRBD2 agrees at 13 bases. Gene TRBJ2-7 matches the end of the DNA better, so the J call may be wrong. The CDR3 consists of 15 residues. Germline CDR1 reads SGHTA; CDR2 reads FQGNSA. CDR3 nucleotides: TGTGCCAGCAGCTTAGTGACTAGCGGGAGGTACGAGCAGTACTTC. Its translation: CASSLVTSGRYEQYF.

This clone was counted once. The chain recombines TRBV4-1 with TRBJ2-2; 7 nucleotides match TRBD1. Per the germline V gene, CDR1 is MGHRA and CDR2 is YSYEKL. Trimming removed 3 bases from V and 0 bases from J; junction bases left unmatched: 7. This CDR3 contains 17 residues. The CDR3 here is CASSQVGQIANTGELFF. In DNA form, the CDR3 reads TGCGCCAGCAGCCAGGTGGGACAGATCGCGAACACCGGGGAGCTGTTTTTT.

This clone was seen a single time. This chain joins TRBV27 and TRBJ2-1; 9 bases agree with TRBD1. The CDR3 is 16 amino acids. Germline CDR1 reads MNHEY; CDR2 reads SMNVEV (reference sequence). The ends lost 1 base at V and 2 bases at J; junction bases unmatched: 3. The CDR3 region has the DNA TGTGCCAGCAGTTTATTGGGACAGGGAACCTACAATGAGCAGTTCTTC. Translated: CASSLLGQGTYNEQFF.

This chain uses TRBV6-5 with TRBJ1-4; 7 bases align to TRBD1. The J segment lost 6 bases and the V segment lost 5 bases, leaving 6 bases of the junction unmatched. Germline CDR1 is MNHEY and CDR2 is SVGAGI. The CDR3 runs 14 residues. The CDR3 DNA reads as TGTGCCAGCAGTCCACACGACAGGGATGAAAAACTGTTTTTT. Its protein product is CASSPHDRDEKLFF.

The rearrangement links TRBV6-1 to TRBJ2-3, with 8 bases lining up with TRBD1. CDR3 length: 14 residues. In germline, CDR1 is MNHNS, CDR2 SASEGT. The ends lost 6 bases at V and 0 bases at J; junction bases unmatched: 2. The CDR3 is CASSDRGSTDTQYF. Written as DNA, the CDR3 is TGTGCCAGCAGCGACAGGGGTAGCACAGATACGCAGTATTTT.

The CDR3 region is CASRRELWGTEAFF. DNA of the CDR3: TGTGCCAGCAGGAGAGAATTGTGGGGGACTGAAGCTTTCTTT. The chain links TRBV7-2 to TRBJ1-1; D is possibly TRBD1 (5 bases). Germline CDR1 and CDR2: SGHTA and FQGNSA. V lost 6 bases, J lost 5 bases, and 16 bases lay in between. The CDR3 loop spans 14 amino acids. Variable domain in full (rest from reference TRBV7-2 and TRBJ1-1): GAGVSQSPSNKVTEKGKDVELRCDPISGHTALYWYRQSLGQGLEFLIYFQGNSAPDKSGLPSDRFSAERTGGSVSTLTIQRTQQEDSAVYLCASRRELWGTEAFFGQGTRLTVV.

J is TRBJ2-1 and V is TRBV6-5; no definite D call. From germline, CDR1 is MNHEY and CDR2 SVGAGI. CDR3 length equals 15 residues. V dropped 6 bases and J dropped 5 bases, with 17 bases sitting between them. CDR3 DNA: TGTGCCAGCAGCCACAATAGGCCTATCGACAATGAGCAGTTCTTC. It is translated as CASSHNRPIDNEQFF.

This chain joins TRBV7-9 and TRBJ1-2, with TRBD1 identical over 12 bases. CDR1 is SEHNR, CDR2 FQNEAQ, per germline (reference sequence). This CDR3 is built from 14 residues. V shed 4 bases, J shed 8 bases, and the junction held 5 bases outside the gene matches. In DNA, the CDR3 is TGTGCCAGCAGCTCGGGACAGGGGGCCGGAGGCTACACCTTC. Amino acids: CASSSGQGAGGYTF.

This chain links TRBV28 with TRBJ1-1, with D perhaps matching TRBD1 (6 bases). Germline CDR1 MDHEN, CDR2 SYDVKM. Trimming pared 6 bases from V and 0 bases from J, leaving 14 bases between. CDR3 length equals 15 residues. The CDR3 protein is CASSPMDRLNTEAFF. CDR3 in DNA: TGTGCCAGCAGCCCAATGGACAGATTGAACACTGAAGCTTTCTTT.

The chain is built from TRBV28 and TRBJ2-3; D call uncertain. The CDR3 extends over 15 amino acids. Trimming took off 6 bases at V and 0 bases at J, with 13 bases between the two ends. The germline gives CDR1 MDHEN, CDR2 SYDVKM. For the CDR3, the DNA is TGTGCCAGCAGCCCAGATCCCTCTAGCACAGATACGCAGTATTTT. It encodes CASSPDPSSTDTQYF.

The chain uses TRBV19 and TRBJ1-5, with a weak D call TRBD1 (5 bases). Germline loops: CDR1 LNHDA, CDR2 SQIVND (reference sequence). The CDR3 covers 12 residues. The V end was cut by 6 bases, the J end by 2 bases, with 5 bases between. The chain's CDR3 is CASRQGNQPQHF. The DNA for the CDR3 is TGTGCCAGTAGACAGGGCAATCAGCCCCAGCATTTT.

The CDR3 reads CSVGIQAHTQYF. CDR3 nucleotides: TGCAGCGTTGGGATACAGGCCCATACGCAGTATTTT. V gene TRBV29-1 combines with J gene TRBJ2-3; tentative D call: TRBD1 (5 bases). CDR3 length: 12 amino acids. Germline CDR1 and CDR2: SQVTM and ANQGSEA. V shed 4 bases and J shed 7 bases, with 12 bases lying between them.

This sequence joins TRBV4-2 and TRBJ2-1; D not resolved. Germline V gene lookup returns CDR1 LGHNA and CDR2 YNFKEQ. Trimming pared 1 base from V and 9 bases from J, leaving 10 bases between. This CDR3 spans 13 amino acids. The CDR3 here is CASSQARAGEQFF. Written as DNA, the CDR3 is TGTGCCAGCAGCCAAGCTCGGGCCGGTGAGCAGTTCTTC.